This T cell receptor (beta chain) was obtained from a study of blood T cells in healthy people across ages. The CDR3 runs to 18 residues. The J segment lost 4 bases and the V segment lost 5 bases, leaving 17 bases of the junction unmatched. CDR1 SGHAT and CDR2 FQDESV come from the germline V gene (reference sequence). A J-beta primer mix and a sample-barcoded 5' primer were used in a second PCR of roughly 6 to 11 cycles. Each CDR3 protein gets one entry after TCRdb re-called the 5' RACE reads with MiXCR. The sample has about 730,000 distinct CDR3 sequences, about 40% seen once. The rearrangement joins TRBV11-1 to TRBJ2-1, with TRBD1 matching 7 bases. The sequencing input was blood. The clonotype originates from a woman aged 60-70 years in good health. The CDR3 nucleotides are TGTGCCAGCAGCGGTGTCCGGGGCTACGGGACAGAGTACAATGAGCAGTTCTTC. The encoded protein is CASSGVRGYGTEYNEQFF.